The 2 T cell receptor beta chains below were found in one sample sequenced in a study of blood T cell repertoires in COVID-19. Only in-frame clones appear in the TCRdb table, and some are missing; sequencing was by immunoSEQ multiplex PCR. The sample contains 100,000 to 150,000 clones, more than 85% of which appear only once. The specimen sequenced was peripheral blood. The receptors derive from a man aged 50-60 years with COVID-19, enrolled during active disease.

The rearrangement links TRBV18 to TRBJ1-1, with D tentatively TRBD1 (5 bases). This CDR3 region has 15 residues. Germline V gene data show CDR1 as KGHSH and CDR2 as LQKENI. V was pared by 3 bases and J by 1 base, with 12 bases between. The CDR3 here is CASSPLREGNTEAFF. In DNA, the CDR3 is TGTGCCAGCTCACCGCTCAGGGAGGGGAACACTGAAGCTTTCTTT.

The genes are TRBV9 and TRBJ2-3, with TRBD2 matching 7 bases. The CDR3 contains 16 residues. The ends lost 4 bases at V and 1 base at J; junction bases unmatched: 9. CDR1 SGDLS and CDR2 YYNGEE come from the germline V gene. CDR3: CASSLGSSGRTDTQYF. The CDR3 DNA reads TGTGCCAGCAGCCTCGGTTCTAGCGGCCGCACAGATACGCAGTATTTT.